Included here is one T cell receptor (beta chain) sequence, with context. The record originates from a study of patients and donors after allogeneic stem cell transplantation. TCRdb re-called the RT-PCR reads with MiXCR, one entry per CDR3 protein. The sample carries approximately 140,000 distinct CDR3 sequences, 30% to 45% recorded once. The germline CDR1 and CDR2 sequences are SNHLY and FYNNEI. There are 13 residues in the CDR3. The V end lost 0 bases, the J end lost 0 bases, and 2 bases lay between the germline ends. The J gene is TRBJ1-1, the V gene TRBV2; D not resolved. The source is a human donor who was either an allogeneic HSCT recipient or a stem cell or donor lymphocyte infusion donor (not recorded which). It is not recorded whose cells these are; they may come from a transplant donor. The specimen was blood, either unsorted or a sorted T cell fraction (not recorded which). As DNA, the CDR3 is TGTGCCAGCAGTGAAGCGGTGAACACTGAAGCTTTCTTT. Encoded protein: CASSEAVNTEAFF.